Listed below are T cell receptor beta chains from one sample, sequenced in a study of control samples from healthy donors and cancer patients. Using immunoSEQ multiplex PCR, the repertoire was profiled, and TCRdb retains in-frame clones only, with some absent. Among 76,000 or so clones listed, approximately 88% were seen once. Material: PBMCs. These receptors originate from a woman in her fifties or sixties with colorectal cancer. CDR3s include the opening cysteine and the closing phenylalanine or tryptophan. Fields, in order: J gene, D gene, clone size, V gene, CDR3 protein, CDR3 DNA. The D gene is left open where the match is weak. Clone size is stated in some rows and not others, as once, few, many or a class when expanded.

TRBJ1-6 | TRBD1 | . | TRBV5-6 | CASSLGGANSPLHF | TGTGCCAGCAGCTTAGGGGGCGCCAATTCACCCCTCCACTTT
TRBJ1-2 | . | . | TRBV3-1/TRBV3-2 | CASSKPSTGDYGYTF | TGTGCCAGCAGCAAGCCTTCTACAGGAGACTATGGCTACACCTTC
TRBJ2-6 | . | . | TRBV9 | CASSTRGDSGANVLTF | TGTGCCAGCAGCACAAGGGGTGACTCTGGGGCCAACGTCCTGACTTTC
TRBJ2-2 | TRBD1 | . | TRBV30 | CAWSVGGANTGELFF | TGTGCCTGGAGTGTAGGGGGCGCGAACACCGGGGAGCTGTTTTTT
TRBJ2-5 | . | many | TRBV5-1 | CASFFEGETQYF | TGCGCCAGCTTCTTTGAGGGGGAGACCCAGTACTTC
TRBJ2-1 | . | . | TRBV7-9 | CASSLVGAGSYNEQFF | TGTGCCAGCAGCTTAGTAGGGGCAGGCTCCTACAATGAGCAGTTCTTC
TRBJ2-3 | TRBD2 | . | TRBV7-3 | CASSLLAGGTDTQYF | TGTGCCAGCAGCCTATTAGCGGGGGGCACAGATACGCAGTATTTT
TRBJ1-1 | . | . | TRBV25-1 | CASSLEEEAFF | TGTGCCAGCAGCCTGGAAGAGGAAGCTTTCTTT
TRBJ1-6 | . | . | TRBV7-2 | CASSPPGGGESPLHF | TGTGCCAGCAGCCCCCCGGGGGGTGGGGAATCACCCCTCCACTTT
TRBJ1-5 | TRBD1 | . | TRBV30 | CAWSDPGTGGSDSNQPQHF | TGTGCCTGGAGTGACCCCGGGACAGGGGGCTCAGATAGCAATCAGCCCCAGCATTTT
TRBJ2-3 | TRBD2 | . | TRBV9 | CASSAAGVGTDTQYF | TGTGCCAGCAGCGCAGCGGGGGTGGGGACAGATACGCAGTATTTT
TRBJ2-1 | . | . | TRBV7-6 | CASSLWAGSSYNEQFF | TGTGCCAGCAGCTTATGGGCCGGGAGCTCCTACAATGAGCAGTTCTTC
TRBJ2-2 | TRBD2 | . | TRBV5-1 | CASSLELAGARRELFF | TGCGCCAGCAGCTTGGAGCTAGCGGGGGCCCGTAGGGAGCTGTTTTTT
TRBJ2-3 | . | once | TRBV10-3 | CAISGAQGGGTDTQYF | TGTGCCATCAGTGGGGCTCAGGGGGGAGGCACAGATACGCAGTATTTT
TRBJ1-6 | . | once | TRBV4-1 | CASSQGGQSAYNSPLHF | TGCGCCAGCAGCCAAGGGGGTCAGTCAGCCTATAATTCACCCCTCCACTTT
TRBJ1-5 | TRBD1 | . | TRBV2 | CASKSGTDHQPQHF | TGTGCCAGCAAGTCTGGGACAGATCATCAGCCCCAGCATTTT
TRBJ1-6 | TRBD1 | . | TRBV7-8 | CASSLTRGLYNSPLHF | TGTGCCAGCAGCCTCACCAGGGGGCTCTATAATTCACCCCTCCACTTT
TRBJ1-2 | TRBD1 | . | TRBV15 | CATSRDYLSSTGLDGYTF | TGTGCCACCAGCAGAGATTACCTTAGTTCGACAGGGCTGGACGGCTACACCTTC
TRBJ2-2 | TRBD2 | once | TRBV28 | CASSLGLGTGELFF | TGTGCCAGCAGTTTAGGACTAGGGACCGGGGAGCTGTTTTTT
TRBJ1-3 | . | once | TRBV7-8 | CASSSLGALGNTIYF | TGTGCCAGCAGCTCCTTAGGGGCTCTTGGAAACACCATATATTTT
TRBJ2-1 | TRBD1 | once | TRBV27 | CASSTRQGAIEQFF | TGTGCCAGCAGCACCCGACAGGGGGCAATTGAGCAGTTCTTC
TRBJ2-1 | . | . | TRBV5-1 | CASSRAQGHNEQFF | TGCGCCAGCAGCCGGGCCCAGGGTCACAATGAGCAGTTCTTC
TRBJ1-4 | . | . | TRBV5-1 | CASSLTDSGEKLFF | TGCGCCAGCAGCCTTACGGACTCCGGTGAAAAACTGTTTTTT
TRBJ2-1 | . | . | TRBV7-2 | CASSFNRDNEQFF | TGTGCCAGCAGCTTTAACAGGGACAATGAGCAGTTCTTC
TRBJ1-2 | . | once | TRBV3-1/TRBV3-2 | CASSQDPGPPGGYTF | TGTGCCAGCAGCCAAGATCCTGGACCCCCGGGAGGCTACACCTTC
TRBJ2-2 | TRBD1 | . | TRBV7-3 | CASSPRGTGAIGELFF | TGTGCCAGCAGCCCAAGGGGCACAGGGGCTATCGGGGAGCTGTTTTTT
TRBJ2-3 | . | . | TRBV24-1 | CATSDPSLLTQYF | TGTGCCACCAGTGATCCGAGCCTTCTTACGCAGTATTTT
TRBJ1-1 | . | few | TRBV19 | CASKRTEDTEAFF | TGTGCCAGTAAACGGACAGAAGACACTGAAGCTTTCTTT
TRBJ1-1 | TRBD1 | once | TRBV11-1 | CASKRQGWDTEAFF | TGTGCCAGCAAACGACAGGGCTGGGACACTGAAGCTTTCTTT
TRBJ2-4 | . | . | TRBV6-1 | CASSAQTGSKNIQYF | TGTGCCAGCAGTGCTCAAACAGGTTCCAAAAACATTCAGTACTTC
TRBJ2-5 | . | . | TRBV6-5 | CASSFQRGVETQYF | TGTGCCAGCAGTTTCCAAAGGGGAGTGGAGACCCAGTACTTC
TRBJ2-1 | TRBD1 | . | TRBV28 | CASSLPGQGLGNEQFF | TGTGCCAGCAGTTTACCGGGACAGGGGTTGGGTAATGAGCAGTTCTTC
TRBJ1-1 | TRBD1 | . | TRBV7-2 | CASSLRQGDAEAFF | TGTGCCAGCAGCTTAAGGCAGGGGGACGCTGAAGCTTTCTTT
TRBJ1-5 | TRBD1 | . | TRBV27 | CASGGTGNQPQHF | TGTGCCAGCGGAGGGACAGGCAATCAGCCCCAGCATTTT
TRBJ1-1 | . | . | TRBV3-1/TRBV3-2 | CASSQGWGGNTEAFF | TGTGCCAGCAGCCAAGGTTGGGGCGGGAACACTGAAGCTTTCTTT
TRBJ1-2 | . | . | TRBV3-1/TRBV3-2 | CASSPHGYTF | TGTGCCAGCAGCCCCCATGGCTACACCTTC
TRBJ1-6 | TRBD1 | . | TRBV7-3 | CASSSTGGNTPLHF | TGTGCCAGCAGCTCGACAGGGGGCAATACCCCCCTCCACTTT
TRBJ2-2 | TRBD1 | . | TRBV5-8 | CASDRGNTGELFF | TGTGCCAGCGACAGGGGAAACACCGGGGAGCTGTTTTTT
TRBJ2-1 | TRBD2 | . | TRBV29-1 | CSPTRVAGGRNEQFF | TGCAGCCCCACCCGGGTAGCGGGGGGGCGAAATGAGCAGTTCTTC